This TCR beta chain appears in the sequencing data of a study of T cells after yellow fever vaccination. This clonotype was found many times. Its target is not known. Study findings and constraints: Contaminating bulk clonotypes could be abundant in FACS-sorted repertoires.

Germline V CDR1 and CDR2: SGHRS, YFSETQ. This CDR3 spans 15 amino acids. Trimming took 5 bases from V and 0 from J; bases not matched to a gene: 5. TCRdb called the 5' RACE reads again in MiXCR, with one record for every CDR3 protein. The table shows 170,000 or so distinct CDR3 sequences, with approximately 6% occurring only once. The rearrangement joins TRBV5-1 to TRBJ2-3; 8 positions agree with TRBD2. This TCR derives from a man aged 18 to 30 who received the YFV17D yellow fever vaccine. The sequences come from CD4+ T cells sorted from PBMCs, collected on the day of the first yellow fever vaccination. This CDR3 is CASRAGAASTDTQYF. The CDR3 nucleotides read TGCGCCAGCAGAGCGGGGGCCGCTAGCACAGATACGCAGTATTTT.